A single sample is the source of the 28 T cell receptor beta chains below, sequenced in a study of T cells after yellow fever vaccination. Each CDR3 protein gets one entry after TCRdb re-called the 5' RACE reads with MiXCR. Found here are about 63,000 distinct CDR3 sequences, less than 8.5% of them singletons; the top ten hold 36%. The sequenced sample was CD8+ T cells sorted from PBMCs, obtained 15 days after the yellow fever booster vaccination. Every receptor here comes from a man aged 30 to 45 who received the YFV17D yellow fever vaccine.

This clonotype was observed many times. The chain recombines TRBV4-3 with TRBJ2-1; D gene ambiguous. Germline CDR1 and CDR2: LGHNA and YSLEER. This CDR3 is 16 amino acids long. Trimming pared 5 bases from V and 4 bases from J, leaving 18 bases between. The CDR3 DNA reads TGCGCCAGCAGCATCTCGACCTCGGCCCCGTACAATGAGCAGTTCTTC. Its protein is CASSISTSAPYNEQFF.

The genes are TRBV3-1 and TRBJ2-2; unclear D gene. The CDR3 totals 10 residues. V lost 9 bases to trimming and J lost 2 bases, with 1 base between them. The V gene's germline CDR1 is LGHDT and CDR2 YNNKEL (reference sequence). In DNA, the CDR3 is TGTGCCAGAAACACCGGGGAGCTGTTTTTT. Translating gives CARNTGELFF. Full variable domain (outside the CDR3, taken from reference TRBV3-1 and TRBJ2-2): DTAVSQTPKYLVTQMGNDKSIKCEQNLGHDTMYWYKQDSKKFLKIMFSYNNKELIINETVPNRFSPKSPDKAHLNLHINSLELGDSAVYFCARNTGELFFGEGSRLTVL.

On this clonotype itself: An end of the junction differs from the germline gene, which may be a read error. CDR3 in amino acids: CCARDGREGPAVEQFF. Written as DNA, the CDR3 is TGCTGTGCTAGAGATGGGCGGGAGGGCCCCGCGGTAGAGCAGTTCTTC. This chain links TRBV20-1 with TRBJ2-1; 9 nucleotides align to TRBD2. This CDR3 region has 16 residues. The germline V gene has CDR1 DFQATT and CDR2 SNEGSKA (reference sequence).

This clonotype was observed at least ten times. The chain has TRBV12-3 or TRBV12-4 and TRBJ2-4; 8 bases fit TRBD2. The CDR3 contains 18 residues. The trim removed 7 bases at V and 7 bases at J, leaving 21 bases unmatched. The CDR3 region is CASTFWAGGPERANIQYF. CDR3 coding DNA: TGTGCCAGCACCTTCTGGGCGGGAGGCCCAGAGAGGGCGAACATTCAGTACTTC.

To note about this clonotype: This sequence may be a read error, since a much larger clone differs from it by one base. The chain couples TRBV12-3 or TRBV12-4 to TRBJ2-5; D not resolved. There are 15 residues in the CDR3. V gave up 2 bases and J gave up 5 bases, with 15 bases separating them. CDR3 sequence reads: CASSLRGDKWETQYF. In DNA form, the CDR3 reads TGTGCCAGCAGTTTAAGAGGCGACAAATGGGAGACCCAGTACTTC.

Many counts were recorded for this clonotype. The CDR3 sequence: CATSDSTSGRFSYNEQFF. The CDR3 region has the DNA TGTGCCACCAGTGATTCGACTAGCGGGAGGTTCTCCTACAATGAGCAGTTCTTC. The chain uses TRBV24-1 and TRBJ2-1; 13 bases are shared with TRBD2. CDR3 length: 18 amino acids. V trimming: 2 bases; J trimming: 0 bases; junction bases outside the gene matches: 3. Germline-derived CDR1 and CDR2 are KGHDR and SFDVKD.

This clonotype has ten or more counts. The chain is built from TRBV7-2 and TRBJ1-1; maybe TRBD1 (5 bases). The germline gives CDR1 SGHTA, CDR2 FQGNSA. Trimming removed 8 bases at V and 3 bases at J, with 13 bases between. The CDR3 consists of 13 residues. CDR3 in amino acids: CASSGRGDTEAFF. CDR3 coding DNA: TGTGCCAGCTCCGGTAGGGGCGACACTGAAGCTTTCTTT. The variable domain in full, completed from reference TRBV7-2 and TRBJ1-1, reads GAGVSQSPSNKVTEKGKDVELRCDPISGHTALYWYRQSLGQGLEFLIYFQGNSAPDKSGLPSDRFSAERTGGSVSTLTIQRTQQEDSAVYLCASSGRGDTEAFFGQGTRLTVV.

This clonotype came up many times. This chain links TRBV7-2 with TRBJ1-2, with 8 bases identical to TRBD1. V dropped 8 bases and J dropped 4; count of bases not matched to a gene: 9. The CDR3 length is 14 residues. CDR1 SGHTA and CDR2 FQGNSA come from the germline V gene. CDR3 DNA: TGTGCCAGCCACTCTATTGGACAGGGCTATGGCTACACCTTC. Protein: CASHSIGQGYGYTF.

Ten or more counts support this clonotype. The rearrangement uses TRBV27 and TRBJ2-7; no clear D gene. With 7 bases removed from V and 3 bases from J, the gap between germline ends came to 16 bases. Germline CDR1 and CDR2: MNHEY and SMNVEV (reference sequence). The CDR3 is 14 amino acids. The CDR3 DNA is TGTGCCAGCAAGATGGACGGCACTTACTACGAGCAGTACTTC. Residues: CASKMDGTYYEQYF.

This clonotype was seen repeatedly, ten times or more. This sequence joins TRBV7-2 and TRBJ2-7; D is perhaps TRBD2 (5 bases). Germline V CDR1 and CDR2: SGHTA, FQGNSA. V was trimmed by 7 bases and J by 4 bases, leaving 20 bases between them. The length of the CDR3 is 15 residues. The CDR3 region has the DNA TGTGCCAGCACCTTCGGGGAGCTTGGGGAATACGAGCAGTACTTC. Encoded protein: CASTFGELGEYEQYF.

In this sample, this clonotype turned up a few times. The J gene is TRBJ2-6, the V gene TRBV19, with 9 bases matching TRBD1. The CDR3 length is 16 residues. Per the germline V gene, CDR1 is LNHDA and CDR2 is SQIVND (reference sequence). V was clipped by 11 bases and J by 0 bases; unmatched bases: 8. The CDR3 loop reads CAPTTGGPSGANVLTF. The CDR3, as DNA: TGTGCCCCTACTACAGGGGGCCCCTCTGGGGCCAACGTCCTGACTTTC.

CDR3 in amino acids: CASSLYAYNEQFF. CDR3 nucleotides: TGTGCCAGCAGCTTGTACGCCTACAATGAGCAGTTCTTC. The chain links TRBV5-6 to TRBJ2-1; D ambiguous. This CDR3 has 13 amino acids. V lost 1 base to trimming and J lost 2 bases, with 4 bases between them. Per the germline V gene, CDR1 is SGHDT and CDR2 is YYEEEE.

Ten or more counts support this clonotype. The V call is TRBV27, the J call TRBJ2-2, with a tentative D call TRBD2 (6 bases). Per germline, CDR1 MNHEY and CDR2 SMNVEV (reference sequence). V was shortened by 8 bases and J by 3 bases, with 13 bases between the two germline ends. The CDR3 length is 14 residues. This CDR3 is CASRWDSYTGELFF. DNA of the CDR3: TGTGCCAGCCGATGGGACTCGTACACCGGGGAGCTGTTTTTT.

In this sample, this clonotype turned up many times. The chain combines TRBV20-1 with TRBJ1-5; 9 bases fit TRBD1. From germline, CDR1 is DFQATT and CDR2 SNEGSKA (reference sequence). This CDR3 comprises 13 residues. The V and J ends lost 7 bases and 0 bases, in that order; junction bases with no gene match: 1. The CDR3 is CSGQGDSNQPQHF. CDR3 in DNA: TGCAGTGGACAGGGGGATAGCAATCAGCCCCAGCATTTT.

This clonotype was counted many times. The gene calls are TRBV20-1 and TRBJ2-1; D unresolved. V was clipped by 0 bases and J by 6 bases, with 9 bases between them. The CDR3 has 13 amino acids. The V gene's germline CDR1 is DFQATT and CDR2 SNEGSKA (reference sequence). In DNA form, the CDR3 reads TGCAGTGCTAGAGATCCCCACGGCAATGAGCAGTTCTTC. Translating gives CSARDPHGNEQFF.

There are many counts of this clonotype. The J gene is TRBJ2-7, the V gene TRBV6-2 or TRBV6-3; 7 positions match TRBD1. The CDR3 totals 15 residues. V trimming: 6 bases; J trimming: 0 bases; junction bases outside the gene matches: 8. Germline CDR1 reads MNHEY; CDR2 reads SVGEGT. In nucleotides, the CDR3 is TGTGCCAGCAGCTCCCCGGGACAGAGCTCCTACGAGCAGTACTTC. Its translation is CASSSPGQSSYEQYF.

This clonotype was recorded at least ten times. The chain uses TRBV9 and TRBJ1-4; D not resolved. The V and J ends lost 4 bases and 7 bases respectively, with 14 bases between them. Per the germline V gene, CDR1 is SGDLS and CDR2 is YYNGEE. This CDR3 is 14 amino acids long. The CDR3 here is CASSPRTTPEKLFF. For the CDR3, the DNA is TGTGCCAGCAGCCCGCGGACGACCCCTGAAAAACTGTTTTTT.

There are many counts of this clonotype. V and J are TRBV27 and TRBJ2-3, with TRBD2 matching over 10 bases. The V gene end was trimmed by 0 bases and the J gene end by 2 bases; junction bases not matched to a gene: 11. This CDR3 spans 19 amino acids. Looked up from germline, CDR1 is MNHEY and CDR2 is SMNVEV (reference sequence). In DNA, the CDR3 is TGTGCCAGCAGTTTATCATTGGGGGTGGGACTAGCGACCACAGATACGCAGTATTTT. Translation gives CASSLSLGVGLATTDTQYF.

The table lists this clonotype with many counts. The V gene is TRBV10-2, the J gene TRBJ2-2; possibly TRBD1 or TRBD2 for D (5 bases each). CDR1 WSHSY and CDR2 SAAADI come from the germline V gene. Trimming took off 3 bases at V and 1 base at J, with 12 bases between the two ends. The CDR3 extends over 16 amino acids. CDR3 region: CASSDRQRLNTGELFF. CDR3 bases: TGCGCCAGCAGTGATCGACAGCGGCTGAACACCGGGGAGCTGTTTTTT.

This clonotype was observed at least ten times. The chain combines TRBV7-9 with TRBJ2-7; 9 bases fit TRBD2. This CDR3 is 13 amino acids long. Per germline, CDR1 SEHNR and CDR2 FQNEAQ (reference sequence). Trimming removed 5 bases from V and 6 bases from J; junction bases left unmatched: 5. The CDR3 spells CASSGGLASEQYF. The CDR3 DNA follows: TGTGCCAGCAGCGGGGGACTAGCTAGCGAGCAGTACTTC.

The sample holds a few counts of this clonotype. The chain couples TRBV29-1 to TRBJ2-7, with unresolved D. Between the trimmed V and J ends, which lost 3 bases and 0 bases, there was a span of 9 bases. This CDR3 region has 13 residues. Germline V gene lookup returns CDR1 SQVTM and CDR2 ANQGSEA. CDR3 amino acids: CSVELADSYEQYF. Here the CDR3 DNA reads TGCAGCGTTGAGCTGGCCGACTCCTACGAGCAGTACTTC.

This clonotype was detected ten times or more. The CDR3 reads CASSYGTGNTEAFF. The DNA of the CDR3 is TGTGCCAGCAGTTACGGGACGGGGAACACTGAAGCTTTCTTT. The chain combines TRBV6-5 with TRBJ1-1, with D possibly TRBD1 on 5 matching bases. V lost 2 bases to trimming and J lost 1 base, with 8 bases between them. This CDR3 region has 14 residues. CDR1 and CDR2 (germline): MNHEY, SVGAGI.

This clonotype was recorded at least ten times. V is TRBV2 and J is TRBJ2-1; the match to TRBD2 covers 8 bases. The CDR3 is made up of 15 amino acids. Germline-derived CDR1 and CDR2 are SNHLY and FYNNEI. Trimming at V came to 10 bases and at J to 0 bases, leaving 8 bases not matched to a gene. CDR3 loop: CATAPSGGSYNEQFF. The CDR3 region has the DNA TGTGCCACAGCACCCAGCGGGGGCTCCTACAATGAGCAGTTCTTC.

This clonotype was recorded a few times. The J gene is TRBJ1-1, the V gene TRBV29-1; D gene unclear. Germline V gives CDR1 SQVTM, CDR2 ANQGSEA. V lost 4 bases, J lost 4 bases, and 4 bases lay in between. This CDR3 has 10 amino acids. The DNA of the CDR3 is TGCAGCGTTGTAGCCACTGAAGCTTTCTTT. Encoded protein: CSVVATEAFF.

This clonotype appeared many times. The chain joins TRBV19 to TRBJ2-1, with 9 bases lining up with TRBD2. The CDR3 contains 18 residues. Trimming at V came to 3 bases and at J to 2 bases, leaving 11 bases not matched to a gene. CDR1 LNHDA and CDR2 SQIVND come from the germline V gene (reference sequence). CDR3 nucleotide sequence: TGTGCCAGTAGTATTCTTTATAGCGGGAGCGGTACCTACAATGAGCAGTTCTTC. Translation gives CASSILYSGSGTYNEQFF.

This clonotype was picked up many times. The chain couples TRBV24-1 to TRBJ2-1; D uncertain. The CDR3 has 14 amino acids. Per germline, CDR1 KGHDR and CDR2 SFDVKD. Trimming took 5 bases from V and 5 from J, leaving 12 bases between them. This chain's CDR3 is CATSGEPSDNEQFF. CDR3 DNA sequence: TGTGCCACCAGTGGAGAGCCTTCGGACAATGAGCAGTTCTTC.

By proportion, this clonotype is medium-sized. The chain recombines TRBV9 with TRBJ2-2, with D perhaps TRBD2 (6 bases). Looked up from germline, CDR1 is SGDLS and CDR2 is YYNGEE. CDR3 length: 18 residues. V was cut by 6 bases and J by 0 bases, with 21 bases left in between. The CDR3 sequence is CASTKRPGEVSNTGELFF. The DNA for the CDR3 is TGTGCCAGCACCAAACGACCCGGGGAGGTATCGAACACCGGGGAGCTGTTTTTT.

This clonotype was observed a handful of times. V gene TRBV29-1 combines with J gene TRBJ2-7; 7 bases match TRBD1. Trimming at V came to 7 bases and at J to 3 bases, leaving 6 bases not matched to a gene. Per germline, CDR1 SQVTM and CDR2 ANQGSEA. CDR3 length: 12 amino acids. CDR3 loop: CSARTGDYEQYF. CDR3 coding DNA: TGCAGCGCTCGGACAGGAGACTACGAGCAGTACTTC.